This T cell receptor (beta chain) was sequenced during a study of Graves' ophthalmopathy and Graves' hyperthyroidism. Study observations and caveats: A model built from 13 signatures distinguished ophthalmopathy from stable hyperthyroidism with about 86% sensitivity and about 80% specificity.

This clonotype was detected a few times. What it recognizes is unknown. Scientists amplified the TCR beta CDR3 regions from RNA transcripts. Amplification began with first-round RT-PCR using HTBI primers, then second-round multiplex PCR was performed. TCRdb reprocessed the multiplex PCR reads via MiXCR and lists one record per CDR3 protein. The table has 650,000 to 900,000 distinct CDR3 sequences, approximately 40% seen once. Clinical symptoms, serum thyroxine, TRAb, thyroid ultrasound and orbital computed tomography determined diagnosis. This CDR3 comprises 14 residues. Germline loops: CDR1 SGDLS, CDR2 YYNGEE. V lost 3 bases, J lost 4 bases, and 5 bases stayed unmatched.

The sample comprised peripheral blood. The TCR sequence derives from an adult man with Graves' ophthalmopathy. The chain links TRBV9 to TRBJ1-2; 8 bases align to TRBD1. For the CDR3, the DNA is TGTGCCAGCAGCGGAGGACAGGGACCCTATGGCTACACCTTC. It yields the protein CASSGGQGPYGYTF.